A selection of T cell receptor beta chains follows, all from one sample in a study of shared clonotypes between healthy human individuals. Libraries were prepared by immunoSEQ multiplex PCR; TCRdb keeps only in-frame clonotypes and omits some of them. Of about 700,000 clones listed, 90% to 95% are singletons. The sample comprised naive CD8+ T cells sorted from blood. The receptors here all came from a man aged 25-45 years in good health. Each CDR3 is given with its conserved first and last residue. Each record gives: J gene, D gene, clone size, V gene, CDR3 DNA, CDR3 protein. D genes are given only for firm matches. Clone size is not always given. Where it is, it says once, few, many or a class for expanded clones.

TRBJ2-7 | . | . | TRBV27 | TGTGCCAGCAGTTTATCGAACGACGGACCTAGGACCTACGAGCAGTACTTC | CASSLSNDGPRTYEQYF
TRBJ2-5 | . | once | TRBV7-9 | TGTGCCAGCCCCGGTGGGGCCGAAGAGACCCAGTACTTC | CASPGGAEETQYF
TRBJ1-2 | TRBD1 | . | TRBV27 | TGTGCCAGCAGTAACCGACAGGGCTACGGCTACACCTTC | CASSNRQGYGYTF
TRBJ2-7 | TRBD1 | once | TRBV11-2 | TGTGCCAGCAGCTTAGGGACAGGCGCCTACGAGCAGTACTTC | CASSLGTGAYEQYF
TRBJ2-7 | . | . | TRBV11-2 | TGTGCCAGCAGCCCAGCATGGGGCAGGAGCTCCTACGAGCAGTACTTC | CASSPAWGRSSYEQYF
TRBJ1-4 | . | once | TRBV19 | TGTGCCAGTAGTATGAGCGCAACTAATGAAAAACTGTTTTTT | CASSMSATNEKLFF
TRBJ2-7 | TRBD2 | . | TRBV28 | TGTGCCAGCAGGACCCCCGGGACTAGCGGCTCCTACGAGCAGTACTTC | CASRTPGTSGSYEQYF
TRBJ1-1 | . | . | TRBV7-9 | TGTGCCAGCAGCCAACTGGCAGTGGAATCGGGCACTGAAGCTTTCTTT | CASSQLAVESGTEAFF
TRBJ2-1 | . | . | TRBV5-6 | TGTGCCAGCAGCTCCCCGGAGGGGCCGATTTTGCATGAGCAGTTCTTC | CASSSPEGPILHEQFF
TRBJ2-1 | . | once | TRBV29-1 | TGCAGCGGGGAGAAGAGCTCCTACAATGAGCAGTTCTTC | CSGEKSSYNEQFF
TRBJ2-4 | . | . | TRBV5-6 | TGTGCCAGCAGCCGGGAACAGGGTAGAAACATTCAGTACTTC | CASSREQGRNIQYF
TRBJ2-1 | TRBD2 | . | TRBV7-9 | TGTGCCAGCAGCCCAACACTAGCGGGAGAGAACAATGAGCAGTTCTTC | CASSPTLAGENNEQFF
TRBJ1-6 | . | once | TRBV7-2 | TGTGCCAGCAGCTCAGGGAGGGCCCTCCACTTT | CASSSGRALHF
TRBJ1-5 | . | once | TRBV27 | TGTGCCAGCAGTCCAGGGTGGAGCAATCAGCCCCAGCATTTT | CASSPGWSNQPQHF
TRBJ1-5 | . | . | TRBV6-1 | TGTGCCAGCAGTGAAGCGTACGGAACAGGGAAGTTTAGTTCGGGCAATCAGCCCCAGCATTTT | CASSEAYGTGKFSSGNQPQHF
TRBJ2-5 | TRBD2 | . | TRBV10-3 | TGTGCCATCAGTGACGGGCTAGCGGGAGTTGGGGAGACCCAGTACTTC | CAISDGLAGVGETQYF
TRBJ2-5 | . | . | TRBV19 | TGTGCCACTTGGGACTTCCAAGAGACCCAGTACTTC | CATWDFQETQYF
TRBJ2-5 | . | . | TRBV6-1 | TGTGCCAGCCAAAGGTGGGGGTCACAAGAGACCCAGTACTTC | CASQRWGSQETQYF
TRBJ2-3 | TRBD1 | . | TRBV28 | TGTGCCAGCAGTGTCCGGGACAGGGGTGATACGCAGTATTTT | CASSVRDRGDTQYF
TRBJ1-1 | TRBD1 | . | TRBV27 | TGTGCCAGCAGATTCACAGGGGGGAACACTGAAGCTTTCTTT | CASRFTGGNTEAFF
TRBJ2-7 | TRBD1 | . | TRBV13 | TGTGCCAGCGGGGACAGGACCTACGAGCAGTACTTC | CASGDRTYEQYF
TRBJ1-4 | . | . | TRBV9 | TGTGCCAGCAGCGTAGGTTGGACAGAGAATGAAAAACTGTTTTTT | CASSVGWTENEKLFF
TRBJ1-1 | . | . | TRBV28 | TGTGCCAGCAGTTTCCCAGCCATGAACACTGAAGCTTTCTTT | CASSFPAMNTEAFF
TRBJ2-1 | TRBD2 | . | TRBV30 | TGTGCCTGGACTATAGGGACTAGCAGTTCTGCAGACCAGTTCTTC | CAWTIGTSSSADQFF
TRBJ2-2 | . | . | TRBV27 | TGTGCCAGCAGTTCGGGTGGGAGTATAAGGACCGGGAAGCTGTTTTTT | CASSSGGSIRTGKLFF
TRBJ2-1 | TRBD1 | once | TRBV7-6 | TGTGCCAGCAGCCCTAGGGGTAAGACAGGGGGCCATCTCAATGAGCAGTTCTTC | CASSPRGKTGGHLNEQFF
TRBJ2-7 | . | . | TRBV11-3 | TGTGCCAGCAGCCCCCGGAGCGTCCGGGAGCAGTACTTC | CASSPRSVREQYF
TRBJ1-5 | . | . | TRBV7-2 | TGTGCCAGCAGCTTAGTCGGGGCAGGAATAAGCAATCAGCCCCAGCATTTT | CASSLVGAGISNQPQHF
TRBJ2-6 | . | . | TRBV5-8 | TGTGCCAGCAGCCCCCTTTTCGGAACCTCTGGGGCCAACGTCCTGACTTTC | CASSPLFGTSGANVLTF
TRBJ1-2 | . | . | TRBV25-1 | TGTGCCAGCAGTGACGGGTCTAACTATGGCTACACCTTC | CASSDGSNYGYTF
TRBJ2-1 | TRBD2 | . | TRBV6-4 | TGTGCCAGCAGTGACTTTGCGGGAGGGACCATTATGGGCTACAATGAGCAGTTCTTC | CASSDFAGGTIMGYNEQFF
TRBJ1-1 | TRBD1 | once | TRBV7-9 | TGTGCCAGCAGCTTAGCGTCAGACAGGGGCGAGAAGACTGAAGCTTTCTTT | CASSLASDRGEKTEAFF
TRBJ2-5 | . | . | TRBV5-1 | TGCGCCAGCAGCCCCTTCGGGATTTCCCAAGAGACCCAGTACTTC | CASSPFGISQETQYF
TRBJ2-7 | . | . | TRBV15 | TGTGCCACCAGCAGAGGGCTGTCCTACGAGCAGTACTTC | CATSRGLSYEQYF
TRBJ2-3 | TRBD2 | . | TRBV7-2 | TGTGCCAGCAGCCGATATCTGGGACTAGCGGGAGAGACAGATACGCAGTATTTT | CASSRYLGLAGETDTQYF